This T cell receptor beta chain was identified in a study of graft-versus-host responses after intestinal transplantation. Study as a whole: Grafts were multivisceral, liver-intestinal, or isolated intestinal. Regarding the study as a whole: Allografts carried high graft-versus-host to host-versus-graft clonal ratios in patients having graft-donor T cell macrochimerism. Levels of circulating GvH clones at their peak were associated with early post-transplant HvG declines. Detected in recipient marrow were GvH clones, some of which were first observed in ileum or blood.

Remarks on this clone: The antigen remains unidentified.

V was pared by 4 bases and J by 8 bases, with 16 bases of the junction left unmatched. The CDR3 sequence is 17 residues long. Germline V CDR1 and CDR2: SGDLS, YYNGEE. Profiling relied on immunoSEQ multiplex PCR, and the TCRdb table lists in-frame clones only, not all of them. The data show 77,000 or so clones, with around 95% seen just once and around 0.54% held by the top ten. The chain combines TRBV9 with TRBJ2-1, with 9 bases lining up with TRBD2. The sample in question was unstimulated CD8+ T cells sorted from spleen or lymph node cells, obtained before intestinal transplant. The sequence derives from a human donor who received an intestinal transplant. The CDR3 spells CASSSPLRAGGLDEQFF. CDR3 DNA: TGTGCCAGCAGCTCCCCCCTCCGAGCGGGAGGTCTTGATGAGCAGTTCTTC.